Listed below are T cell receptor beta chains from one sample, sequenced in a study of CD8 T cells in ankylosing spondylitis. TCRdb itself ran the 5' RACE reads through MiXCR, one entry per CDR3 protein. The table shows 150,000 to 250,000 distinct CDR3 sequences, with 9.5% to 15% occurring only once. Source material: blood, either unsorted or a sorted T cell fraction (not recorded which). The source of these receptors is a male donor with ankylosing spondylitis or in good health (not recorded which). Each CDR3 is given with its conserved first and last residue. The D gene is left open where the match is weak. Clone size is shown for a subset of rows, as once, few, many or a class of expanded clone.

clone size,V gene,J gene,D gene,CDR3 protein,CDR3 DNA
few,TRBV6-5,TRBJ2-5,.,CASGTDQETQYF,TGTGCCAGTGGGACGGATCAAGAGACCCAGTACTTC
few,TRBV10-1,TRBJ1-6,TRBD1,CASSRDRLGSPLHF,TGCGCCAGCAGTCGGGACAGGCTGGGTTCACCCCTCCACTTT
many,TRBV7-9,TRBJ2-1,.,CASSRYNEQFF,TGTGCCAGCAGCCGCTATAATGAGCAGTTCTTC
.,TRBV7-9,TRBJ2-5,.,CASSFRWTAYQETQYF,TGTGCCAGCAGCTTTAGGTGGACAGCGTACCAAGAGACCCAGTACTTC
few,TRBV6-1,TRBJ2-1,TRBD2,CASSQLAGGPNEQFF,TGTGCCAGCAGTCAACTAGCGGGGGGGCCAAATGAGCAGTTCTTC
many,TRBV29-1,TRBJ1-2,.,CSVGAGGPNGGYTF,TGCAGCGTTGGAGCTGGGGGACCGAACGGAGGCTACACCTTC
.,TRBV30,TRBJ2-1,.,CAWSEYVYNEQFF,TGTGCCTGGAGTGAATACGTCTACAATGAGCAGTTCTTC
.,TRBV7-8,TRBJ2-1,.,CASSPPATGVANEQFF,TGTGCCAGCAGCCCCCCTGCGACGGGAGTAGCAAATGAGCAGTTCTTC
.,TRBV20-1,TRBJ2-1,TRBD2,CSAGLAGYNEQFF,TGCAGTGCTGGGCTAGCGGGATACAATGAGCAGTTCTTC
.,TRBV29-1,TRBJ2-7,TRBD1,CSAFGKMGTGSYEQYF,TGCAGCGCGTTCGGTAAAATGGGGACAGGCTCCTACGAGCAGTACTTC
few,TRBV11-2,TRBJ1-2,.,CASLAATPANYGYTF,TGTGCCAGCCTTGCCGCGACCCCAGCTAACTATGGCTACACCTTC
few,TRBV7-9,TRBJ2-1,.,CASSLLGYNEQFF,TGTGCCAGCAGCTTGCTCGGGTACAATGAGCAGTTCTTC
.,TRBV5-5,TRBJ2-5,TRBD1,CASSLEQGVAETQYF,TGTGCCAGCAGCTTGGAACAGGGGGTCGCGGAGACCCAGTACTTC
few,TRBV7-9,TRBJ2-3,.,CASSLGLPGDTQYF,TGTGCCAGCAGCCTCGGACTACCCGGGGATACGCAGTATTTT
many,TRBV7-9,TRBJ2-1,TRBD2,CASSIGGAYNEQFF,TGTGCCAGCAGCATCGGGGGGGCGTACAATGAGCAGTTCTTC
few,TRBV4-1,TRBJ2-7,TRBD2,CASSQSLGGGYEQYF,TGCGCCAGCAGCCAATCGCTGGGCGGGGGGTACGAGCAGTACTTC
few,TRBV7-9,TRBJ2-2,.,CASIRVNTGELFF,TGTGCCAGCATAAGGGTGAACACCGGGGAGCTGTTTTTT
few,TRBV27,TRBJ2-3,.,CASSLRPGTTTDTQYF,TGTGCCAGCAGTTTACGGCCCGGGACGACTACAGATACGCAGTATTTT
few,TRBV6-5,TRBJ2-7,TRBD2,CASSYSSTSALTGEQYF,TGTGCCAGCAGTTACTCTTCGACTAGCGCCCTAACGGGGGAGCAGTACTTC
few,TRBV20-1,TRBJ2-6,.,CSASRGQGNAGANVLTF,TGCAGTGCTAGTAGGGGTCAGGGAAATGCTGGGGCCAACGTCCTGACTTTC
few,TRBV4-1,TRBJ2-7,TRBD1,CASSERQGAYTEQYF,TGCGCCAGCAGCGAACGACAGGGCGCTTATACCGAGCAGTACTTC
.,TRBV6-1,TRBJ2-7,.,CASSDYDSRYEQYF,TGTGCCAGCAGTGATTACGACAGCCGCTACGAGCAGTACTTC
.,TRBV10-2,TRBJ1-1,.,CASSPGAGETEAFF,TGCGCCAGCAGCCCAGGGGCGGGAGAGACTGAAGCTTTCTTT